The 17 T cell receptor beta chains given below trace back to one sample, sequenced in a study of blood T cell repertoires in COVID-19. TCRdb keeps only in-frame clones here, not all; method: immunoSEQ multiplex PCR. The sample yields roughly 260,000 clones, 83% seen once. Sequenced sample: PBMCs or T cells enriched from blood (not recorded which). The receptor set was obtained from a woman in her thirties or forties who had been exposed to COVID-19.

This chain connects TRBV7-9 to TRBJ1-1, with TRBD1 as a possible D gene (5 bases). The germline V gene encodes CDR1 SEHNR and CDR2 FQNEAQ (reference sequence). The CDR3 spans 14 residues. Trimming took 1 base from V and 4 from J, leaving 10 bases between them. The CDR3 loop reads CASSLDPGGTEAFF. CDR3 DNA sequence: TGTGCCAGCAGCTTAGACCCGGGGGGCACTGAAGCTTTCTTT.

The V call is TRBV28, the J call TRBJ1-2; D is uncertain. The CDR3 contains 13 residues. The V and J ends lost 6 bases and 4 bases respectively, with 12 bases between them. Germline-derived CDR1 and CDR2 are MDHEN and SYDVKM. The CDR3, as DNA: TGTGCCAGCAGCCTAGTCGGTGGCTATGGCTACACCTTC. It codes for CASSLVGGYGYTF.

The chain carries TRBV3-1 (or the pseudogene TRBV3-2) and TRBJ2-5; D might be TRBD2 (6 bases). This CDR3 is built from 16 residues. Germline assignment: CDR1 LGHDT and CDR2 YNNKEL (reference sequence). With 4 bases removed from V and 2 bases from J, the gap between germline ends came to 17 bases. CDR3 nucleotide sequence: TGTGCCAGCAGCCCCGGCTGGCGGGGCATACAAGAGACCCAGTACTTC. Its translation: CASSPGWRGIQETQYF.

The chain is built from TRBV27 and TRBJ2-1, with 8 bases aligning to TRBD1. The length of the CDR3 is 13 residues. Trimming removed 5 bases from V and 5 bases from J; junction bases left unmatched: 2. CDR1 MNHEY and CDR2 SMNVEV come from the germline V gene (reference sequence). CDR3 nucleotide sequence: TGTGCCAGCAGTCAGGGACAGGACAATGAGCAGTTCTTC. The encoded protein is CASSQGQDNEQFF.

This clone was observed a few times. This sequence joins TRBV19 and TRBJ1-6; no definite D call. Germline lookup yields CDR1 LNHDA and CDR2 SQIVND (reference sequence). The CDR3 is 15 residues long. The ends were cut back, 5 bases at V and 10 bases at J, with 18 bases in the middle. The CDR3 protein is CASSVTHQVGSPLHF. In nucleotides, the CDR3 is TGTGCCAGTAGTGTGACCCACCAGGTGGGCTCACCCCTCCACTTT.

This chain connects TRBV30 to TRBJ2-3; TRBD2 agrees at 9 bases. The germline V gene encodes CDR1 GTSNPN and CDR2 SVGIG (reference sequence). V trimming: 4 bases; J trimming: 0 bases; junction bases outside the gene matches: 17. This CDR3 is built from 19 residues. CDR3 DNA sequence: TGTGCCTGGACCTCCCGGCTAGCGGGGCCCCACCCTAGCACAGATACGCAGTATTTT. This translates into CAWTSRLAGPHPSTDTQYF.

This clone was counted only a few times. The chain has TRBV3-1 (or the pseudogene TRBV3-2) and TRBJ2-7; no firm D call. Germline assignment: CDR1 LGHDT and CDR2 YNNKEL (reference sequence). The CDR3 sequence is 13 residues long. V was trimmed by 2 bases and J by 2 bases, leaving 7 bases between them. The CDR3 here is CASSQHTAYEQYF. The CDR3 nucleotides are TGTGCCAGCAGCCAACATACAGCCTACGAGCAGTACTTC.

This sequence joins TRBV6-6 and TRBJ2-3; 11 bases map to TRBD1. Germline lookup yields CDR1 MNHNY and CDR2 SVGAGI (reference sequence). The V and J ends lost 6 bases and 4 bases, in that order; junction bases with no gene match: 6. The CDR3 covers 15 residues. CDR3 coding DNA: TGTGCCAGCAGGGGGACAGGGGGTGGTCCAGATACGCAGTATTTT. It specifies CASRGTGGGPDTQYF.

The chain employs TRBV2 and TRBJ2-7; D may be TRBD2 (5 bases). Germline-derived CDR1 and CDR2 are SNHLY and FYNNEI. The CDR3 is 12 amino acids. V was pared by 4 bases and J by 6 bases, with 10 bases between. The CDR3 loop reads CASSVAGGEQYF. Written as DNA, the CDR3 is TGTGCCAGCAGTGTGGCGGGCGGCGAGCAGTACTTC.

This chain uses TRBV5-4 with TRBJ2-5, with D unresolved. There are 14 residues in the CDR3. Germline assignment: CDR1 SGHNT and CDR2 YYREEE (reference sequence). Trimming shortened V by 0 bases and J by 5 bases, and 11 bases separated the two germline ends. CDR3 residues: CASSLERGWETQYF. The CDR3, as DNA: TGTGCCAGCAGCTTGGAACGAGGTTGGGAGACCCAGTACTTC. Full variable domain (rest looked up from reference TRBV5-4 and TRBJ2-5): ETGVTQSPTHLIKTRGQQVTLRCSSQSGHNTVSWYQQALGQGPQFIFQYYREEENGRGNFPPRFSGLQFPNYSSELNVNALELDDSALYLCASSLERGWETQYFGPGTRLLVL.

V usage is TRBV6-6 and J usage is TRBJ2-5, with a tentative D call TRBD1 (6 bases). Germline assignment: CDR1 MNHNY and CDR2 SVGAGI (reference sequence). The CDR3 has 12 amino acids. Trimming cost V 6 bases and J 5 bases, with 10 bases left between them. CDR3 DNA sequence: TGTGCCAGCAGACAGGGTCCCGAGACCCAGTACTTC. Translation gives CASRQGPETQYF.

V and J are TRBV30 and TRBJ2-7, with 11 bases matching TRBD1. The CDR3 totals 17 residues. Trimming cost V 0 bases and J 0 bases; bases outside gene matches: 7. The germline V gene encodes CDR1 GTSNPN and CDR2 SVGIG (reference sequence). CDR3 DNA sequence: TGTGCCTGGAGTGTAGGACAGGGGGCGAGGAGCTCCTACGAGCAGTACTTC. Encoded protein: CAWSVGQGARSSYEQYF.

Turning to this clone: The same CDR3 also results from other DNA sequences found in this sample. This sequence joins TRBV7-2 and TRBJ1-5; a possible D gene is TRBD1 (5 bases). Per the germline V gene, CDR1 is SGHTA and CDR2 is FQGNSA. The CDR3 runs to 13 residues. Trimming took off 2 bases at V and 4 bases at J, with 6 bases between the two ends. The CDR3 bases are TGTGCCAGCAGCTTACGGGGGAATCAGCCCCAGCATTTT. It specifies CASSLRGNQPQHF.

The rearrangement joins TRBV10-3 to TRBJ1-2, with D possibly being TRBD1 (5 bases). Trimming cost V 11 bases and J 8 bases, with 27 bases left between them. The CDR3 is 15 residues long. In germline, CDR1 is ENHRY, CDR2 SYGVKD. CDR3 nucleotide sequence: TGTGCCGCCGGAGGGACGGACGTTCAAAGGAGAGGCTACACCTTC. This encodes CAAGGTDVQRRGYTF.

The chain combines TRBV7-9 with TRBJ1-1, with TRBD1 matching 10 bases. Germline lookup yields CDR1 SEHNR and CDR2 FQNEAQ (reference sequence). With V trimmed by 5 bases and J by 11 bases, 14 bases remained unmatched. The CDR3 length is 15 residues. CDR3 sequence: CASSAGTGATEEAFF. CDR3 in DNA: TGTGCCAGCAGCGCCGGGACAGGGGCCACGGAAGAGGCTTTCTTT.

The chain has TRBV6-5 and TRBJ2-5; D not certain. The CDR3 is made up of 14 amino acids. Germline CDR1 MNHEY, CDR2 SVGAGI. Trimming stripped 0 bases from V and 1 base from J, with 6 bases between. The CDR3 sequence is CASSYSAVQETQYF. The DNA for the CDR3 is TGTGCCAGCAGTTACTCGGCAGTCCAAGAGACCCAGTACTTC.

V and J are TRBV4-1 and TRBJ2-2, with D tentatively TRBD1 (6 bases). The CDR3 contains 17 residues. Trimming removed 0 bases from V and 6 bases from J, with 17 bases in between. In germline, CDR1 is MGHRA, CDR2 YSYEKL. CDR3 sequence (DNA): TGCGCCAGCAGCCAAGACCGGCAGGGGCTAGGAGCCGGGGAGCTGTTTTTT. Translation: CASSQDRQGLGAGELFF.